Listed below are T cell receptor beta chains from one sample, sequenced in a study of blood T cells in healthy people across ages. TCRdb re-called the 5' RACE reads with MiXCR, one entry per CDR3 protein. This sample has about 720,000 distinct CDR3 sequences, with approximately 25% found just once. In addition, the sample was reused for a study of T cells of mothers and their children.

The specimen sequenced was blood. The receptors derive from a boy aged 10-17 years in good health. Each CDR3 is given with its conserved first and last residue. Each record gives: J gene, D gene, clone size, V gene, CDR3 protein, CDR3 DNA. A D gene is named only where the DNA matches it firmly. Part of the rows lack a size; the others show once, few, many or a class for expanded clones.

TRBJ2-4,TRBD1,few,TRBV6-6,CASSAQGIAKNIQYF,TGTGCCAGCAGTGCACAGGGGATAGCCAAAAACATTCAGTACTTC
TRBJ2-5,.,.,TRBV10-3,CAISDREQETQYF,TGTGCCATCAGTGACAGGGAGCAAGAGACCCAGTACTTC
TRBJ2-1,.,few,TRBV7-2,CASSYPGYNEQFF,TGTGCCAGCAGCTACCCGGGCTACAATGAGCAGTTCTTC
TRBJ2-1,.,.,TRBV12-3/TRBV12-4,CASSLGTILHNEQFF,TGTGCCAGCAGTCTCGGGACGATCCTCCATAATGAGCAGTTCTTC
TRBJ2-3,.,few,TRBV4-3,CASSQGGTGTDTQYF,TGCGCCAGCAGCCAAGGGGGGACTGGCACAGATACGCAGTATTTT
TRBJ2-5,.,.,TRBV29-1,CSVEDQGSETQYF,TGCAGCGTTGAAGATCAGGGTTCCGAGACCCAGTACTTC
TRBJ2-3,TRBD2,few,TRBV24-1,CATSDSWTSGGTDTQYF,TGTGCCACCAGTGATTCGTGGACTAGCGGGGGCACAGATACGCAGTATTTT
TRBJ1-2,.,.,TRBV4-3,CASSHFPMTTYYGYTF,TGCGCCAGCAGCCATTTCCCGATGACGACTTACTATGGCTACACCTTC
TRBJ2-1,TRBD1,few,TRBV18,CASSPTGQGDEQFF,TGTGCCAGCTCACCAACGGGACAGGGGGATGAGCAGTTCTTC
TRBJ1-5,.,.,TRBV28,CASSLPIDYQPQHF,TGTGCCAGCAGTTTACCGATCGACTATCAGCCCCAGCATTTT
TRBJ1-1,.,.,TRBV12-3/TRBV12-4,CASSLEGFTEAFF,TGTGCCAGCAGTTTAGAGGGGTTCACTGAAGCTTTCTTT
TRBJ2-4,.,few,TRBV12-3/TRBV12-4,CASSPNILAKNIQYF,TGTGCCAGCAGTCCAAATATTCTAGCCAAAAACATTCAGTACTTC
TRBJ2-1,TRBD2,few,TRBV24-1,CATSDFTGLAGANEQFF,TGTGCCACCAGTGATTTTACCGGTTTAGCGGGGGCCAATGAGCAGTTCTTC
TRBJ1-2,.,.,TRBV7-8,CASSSSRLDYGYTF,TGTGCCAGCAGCTCCTCCAGACTAGACTATGGCTACACCTTC
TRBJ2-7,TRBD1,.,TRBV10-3,CAIATGASYEQYF,TGTGCCATCGCGACAGGGGCGTCCTACGAGCAGTACTTC
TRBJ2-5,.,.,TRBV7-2,CASSLGGLPQEAQYF,TGTGCCAGCAGCCTAGGGGGACTACCGCAAGAGGCCCAGTACTTC
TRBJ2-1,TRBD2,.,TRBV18,CASSQIAGTYNEQFF,TGTGCCAGCTCACAAATAGCGGGGACCTACAATGAGCAGTTCTTC
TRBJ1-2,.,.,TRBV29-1,CSVGGGGYGYTF,TGCAGCGTCGGGGGAGGCGGCTATGGCTACACCTTC
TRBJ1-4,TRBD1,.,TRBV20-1,CSALTVGTVNEKLFF,TGCAGTGCTCTTACCGTCGGGACAGTTAATGAAAAACTGTTTTTT
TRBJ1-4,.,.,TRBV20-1,CSANTQKGRYRGKLFF,TGCAGTGCTAACACGCAAAAAGGGAGGTATAGGGGAAAACTGTTTTTT
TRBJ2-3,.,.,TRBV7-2,CASSLATSMSTDTQYF,TGTGCCAGCAGCTTAGCGACGAGCATGAGCACAGATACGCAGTATTTT
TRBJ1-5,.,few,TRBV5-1,CASSLDGTNNQPQHF,TGCGCCAGCAGCTTGGATGGGACAAATAATCAGCCCCAGCATTTT
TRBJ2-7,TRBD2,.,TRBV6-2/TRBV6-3,CASVGLANEQYF,TGTGCCAGCGTGGGACTAGCGAACGAGCAGTACTTC
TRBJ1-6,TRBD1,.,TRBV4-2,CASSQATGVSPLHF,TGTGCCAGCAGCCAAGCGACAGGGGTCTCACCCCTCCACTTT
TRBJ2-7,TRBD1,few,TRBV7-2,CASRTGTGNYEQYF,TGTGCCAGCAGGACCGGGACAGGGAACTACGAGCAGTACTTC
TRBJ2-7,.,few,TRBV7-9,CASSDPTSRGTYEQYF,TGTGCCAGCAGCGACCCCACTAGTAGGGGCACCTACGAGCAGTACTTC
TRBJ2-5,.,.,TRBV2,CASSSDSPETQYF,TGTGCCAGCAGTTCAGACAGTCCAGAGACCCAGTACTTC
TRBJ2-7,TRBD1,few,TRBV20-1,CSANRGYEQYF,TGCAGTGCTAACAGGGGATACGAGCAGTACTTC
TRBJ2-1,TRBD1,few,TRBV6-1,CASSARDRGSGDEQFF,TGTGCCAGCAGTGCCCGCGACAGGGGTAGTGGTGATGAGCAGTTCTTC
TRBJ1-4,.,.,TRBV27,CASTTEGTTNEKLFF,TGTGCCAGCACCACGGAGGGTACAACTAATGAAAAACTGTTTTTT
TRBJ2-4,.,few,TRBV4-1,CASSDWDGKNIQYF,TGCGCCAGCAGCGATTGGGACGGGAAAAACATTCAGTACTTC
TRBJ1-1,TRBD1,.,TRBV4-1,CASSHQDGDRAVNPEAFF,TGCGCCAGCAGCCACCAGGACGGGGACAGGGCGGTTAACCCTGAAGCTTTCTTT
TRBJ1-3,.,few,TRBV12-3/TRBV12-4,CASAYGSGNTIYF,TGTGCCAGCGCTTATGGCTCTGGAAACACCATATATTTT
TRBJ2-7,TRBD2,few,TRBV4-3,CASSQERGLKREQYF,TGCGCCAGCAGCCAAGAAAGGGGACTAAAACGCGAGCAGTACTTC
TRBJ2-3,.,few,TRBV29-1,CSVVLDTQYF,TGCAGCGTTGTTCTAGATACGCAGTATTTT
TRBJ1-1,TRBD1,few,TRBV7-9,CASSLGLRDREMNTEAFF,TGTGCCAGCAGCTTGGGTCTCCGGGACAGGGAAATGAACACTGAAGCTTTCTTT
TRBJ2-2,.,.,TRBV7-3,CASSFSSYPAGELFF,TGTGCCAGCAGCTTTTCCAGCTACCCCGCCGGGGAGCTGTTTTTT
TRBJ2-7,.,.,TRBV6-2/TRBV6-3,CASSPAIAGLHEQYF,TGTGCCAGCAGTCCCGCGATAGCTGGACTCCACGAGCAGTACTTC
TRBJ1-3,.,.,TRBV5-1,CASIGPGNTIYF,TGCGCCAGCATAGGGCCTGGAAACACCATATATTTT
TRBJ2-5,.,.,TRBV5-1,CASSLEVTGVEYF,TGCGCCAGCAGCTTGGAGGTCACCGGGGTTGAGTACTTC
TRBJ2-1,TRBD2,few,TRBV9,CASSVGLAVVDEQFF,TGTGCCAGCAGCGTAGGGCTAGCGGTGGTCGATGAGCAGTTCTTC
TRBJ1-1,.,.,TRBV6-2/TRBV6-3,CASSYNRGLNTEAFF,TGTGCCAGCAGTTACAATCGGGGGCTGAACACTGAAGCTTTCTTT
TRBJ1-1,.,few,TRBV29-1,CSALVGNTEAFF,TGCAGCGCCTTGGTGGGCAACACTGAAGCTTTCTTT
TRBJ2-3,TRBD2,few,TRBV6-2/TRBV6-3,CASSSFSGSDTQYF,TGTGCCAGCAGTTCATTTAGCGGGAGTGATACGCAGTACTTT
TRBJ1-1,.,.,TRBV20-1,CSAPQGLNTEASF,TGCAGTGCTCCACAGGGTTTGAACACTGAAGCTTCCTTT
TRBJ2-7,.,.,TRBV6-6,CASSYDPYEQYF,TGTGCCAGCAGTTACGATCCCTACGAGCAGTACTTC
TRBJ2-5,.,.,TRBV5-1,CASSGILWGQKETQYF,TGCGCCAGCAGCGGAATACTATGGGGGCAGAAAGAGACCCAGTACTTC
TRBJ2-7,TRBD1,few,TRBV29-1,CSVELTGANYEQYF,TGCAGCGTTGAGCTGACAGGGGCCAACTACGAGCAGTACTTC
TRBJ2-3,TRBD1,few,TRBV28,CAGQKPGQGTDTQYF,TGTGCCGGCCAAAAACCGGGACAGGGCACAGATACGCAGTATTTT
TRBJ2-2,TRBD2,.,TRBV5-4,CASSTGGPRSLGELFF,TGTGCCAGCAGCACGGGAGGGCCTCGATCGCTGGGGGAGCTGTTTTTT
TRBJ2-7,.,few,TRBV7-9,CASSLALGFAAGEQYF,TGTGCCAGCAGCTTAGCGTTAGGGTTCGCGGCTGGCGAGCAGTACTTC
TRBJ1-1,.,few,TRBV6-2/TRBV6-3,CASSYPYTEAFF,TGTGCCAGCAGTTATCCTTACACTGAAGCTTTCTTT
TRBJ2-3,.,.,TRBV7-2,CASVRGRAPRTDTQYF,TGTGCCAGCGTAAGGGGGAGGGCCCCTCGCACAGATACGCAGTATTTT
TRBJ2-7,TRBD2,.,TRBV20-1,CSARDLSSGVYEQYF,TGCAGTGCTAGAGATCTCAGTAGCGGGGTCTACGAGCAGTACTTC
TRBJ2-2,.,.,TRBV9,CASSASLNGELFF,TGTGCCAGCAGCGCCTCCTTAAACGGGGAGCTGTTTTTT
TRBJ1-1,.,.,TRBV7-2,CASSVRMNTEAFF,TGTGCCAGCAGCGTTCGGATGAACACTGAAGCTTTCTTT